The 16 T cell receptor beta chains below were found in one sample sequenced in a study of early T cells in non-severe SARS-CoV-2 infection (TCRdb year 2021). The library was obtained by 5' RACE. TCRdb lists the instrument as NextSeq 500. The public reads were run again by TCRdb, first through fastp at Q25 and then through MiXCR, and only productive beta chains were kept. Every distinct CDR3 protein forms one entry, paired with its most common genes and DNA. For this sample there are 22,000 or so distinct CDR3 sequences; around 4.5% appear just once. The biggest ten clones account for about a fifth of the sample. Sequenced material: whole blood. Receptors originate from an adult who was a healthcare worker with PCR-confirmed SARS-CoV-2 infection or an uninfected control (not recorded which).

In this sample, this clonotype turned up many times. The V gene is TRBV28, the J gene TRBJ1-4; D unclear. Germline V gene sequence: CDR1 MDHEN, CDR2 SYDVKM. This CDR3 is 16 amino acids long. V lost 7 bases, J lost 0 bases, and 15 bases lay in between. The CDR3 coding sequence is TGTGCCAGCATTCCGGGTACAGTCGCAACTAATGAAAAACTGTTTTTT. It is translated as CASIPGTVATNEKLFF.

This clonotype was counted ten times or more. The V and J genes are TRBV3-1 and TRBJ2-2; 12 nucleotides agree with TRBD2. This CDR3 contains 18 residues. Germline V gene sequence: CDR1 LGHDT, CDR2 YNNKEL (reference sequence). V dropped 4 bases and J dropped 3; count of bases not matched to a gene: 9. This CDR3 is CASSPPRLAGEYTGELFF. The CDR3 coding sequence is TGTGCCAGCAGCCCCCCCAGACTAGCGGGAGAATACACCGGGGAGCTGTTTTTT.

This clonotype has at least ten counts. The CDR3 coding sequence is TGTGCCAGCAGCTTAGAACCCCACTCGCGACGAGGAGATACGCAGTATTTT. Translated, it gives CASSLEPHSRRGDTQYF. The rearrangement links TRBV11-2 to TRBJ2-3; D is unclear. Germline V gene data show CDR1 as SGHAT and CDR2 as FQNNGV. The V end lost 0 bases, the J end lost 5 bases, and 18 bases lay between the germline ends. The CDR3 runs to 17 residues.

Here the CDR3 reads CASSLEVRVSYNEQFF. For the CDR3, the DNA is TGTGCCAGCAGCTTAGAGGTCAGGGTTTCCTACAATGAGCAGTTCTTC. The chain is built from TRBV7-2 and TRBJ2-1, with TRBD1 as a possible D gene (5 bases). Germline CDR1 SGHTA, CDR2 FQGNSA. This CDR3 is 16 amino acids long. Trimming pared 1 base from V and 1 base from J, leaving 11 bases between.

The chain couples TRBV4-3 to TRBJ1-6; D remains unclear. Germline-derived CDR1 and CDR2 are LGHNA and YSLEER. The CDR3 runs to 13 residues. Trimming shortened V by 1 base and J by 7 bases, and 5 bases separated the two germline ends. The CDR3 is CASSQVRNSPLHF. The CDR3 DNA reads as TGCGCCAGCAGCCAAGTCCGGAATTCACCCCTCCACTTT.

This clonotype was detected a few times. The genes are TRBV5-1 and TRBJ2-7, with D possibly TRBD1 on 6 matching bases. The germline gives CDR1 SGHRS, CDR2 YFSETQ. V gave up 0 bases and J gave up 1 base, with 8 bases separating them. This CDR3 is built from 14 residues. The CDR3 loop reads CASSLGDKSYEQYF. The DNA of the CDR3 is TGCGCCAGCAGCTTGGGGGACAAATCCTACGAGCAGTACTTC.

As DNA, the CDR3 is TGTGCCAGCAGCTCGAGTATGGACACCAGGAGCTCCTACGAGCAGTACTTC. The encoded protein is CASSSSMDTRSSYEQYF. The rearrangement joins TRBV11-2 to TRBJ2-7; the D gene is possibly TRBD1 (5 bases). The CDR3 extends over 17 amino acids. The V gene's germline CDR1 is SGHAT and CDR2 FQNNGV. Trimming removed 4 bases from V and 0 bases from J, with 19 bases in between.

This clonotype came up many times. The gene calls are TRBV28 and TRBJ2-4; no firm D call. Deletions cut 4 bases from V and 0 bases from J, with 19 bases between. From germline, CDR1 is MDHEN and CDR2 SYDVKM. The CDR3 extends over 18 amino acids. CDR3 in amino acids: CASSYPFPSALAKNIQYF. The CDR3 coding sequence is TGTGCCAGCAGTTACCCCTTCCCAAGCGCACTAGCCAAAAACATTCAGTACTTC.

At least ten counts were recorded for this clonotype. The chain joins TRBV4-3 to TRBJ2-1; 13 bases fit TRBD2. The CDR3 extends over 17 amino acids. Germline V gives CDR1 LGHNA, CDR2 YSLEER. Trimming took 1 base from V and 7 from J; bases not matched to a gene: 7. CDR3 amino acids: CASSQVIRTSGRNEQFF. The CDR3 coding sequence is TGCGCCAGCAGCCAAGTTATACGGACTAGCGGGAGAAATGAGCAGTTCTTC.

This clonotype was recorded at least ten times. The chain joins TRBV5-1 to TRBJ2-3, with 9 bases that match TRBD1. CDR1 and CDR2 (germline): SGHRS, YFSETQ. The V gene end was trimmed by 2 bases and the J gene end by 4 bases; junction bases not matched to a gene: 11. This CDR3 region has 17 residues. CDR3 sequence: CASSFSGGTGPPDTQYF. CDR3 bases: TGCGCCAGCAGCTTTAGCGGCGGGACAGGGCCCCCAGATACGCAGTATTTT.

There are many counts of this clonotype. The chain couples TRBV5-4 to TRBJ2-3, with D maybe TRBD2 (6 bases). The CDR3 is made up of 16 amino acids. The germline V gene encodes CDR1 SGHNT and CDR2 YYREEE (reference sequence). V dropped 4 bases and J dropped 1 base, with 16 bases sitting between them. This CDR3 reads CASSTPGLLRTDTQYF. In DNA form, the CDR3 reads TGTGCCAGCAGCACCCCGGGACTCTTACGCACAGATACGCAGTATTTT.

This clonotype was seen a handful of times. The V and J genes are TRBV5-1 and TRBJ2-1, with D perhaps matching TRBD2 (6 bases). Germline lookup yields CDR1 SGHRS and CDR2 YFSETQ. Trimming pared 7 bases from V and 6 bases from J, leaving 8 bases between. The CDR3 loop spans 11 amino acids. The CDR3 sequence: CASGGINEQFF. The CDR3 DNA sequence: TGCGCCAGCGGGGGGATCAATGAGCAGTTCTTC.

The table lists this clonotype with many counts. The rearrangement uses TRBV7-9 and TRBJ1-2, with TRBD1 identical over 10 bases. The CDR3 loop spans 15 amino acids. Germline values: CDR1 SEHNR, CDR2 FQNEAQ (reference sequence). Germline trimming cut 0 bases from V and 6 bases from J; bases unmatched to any gene: 4. CDR3: CASSLAETGGDGYTF. CDR3 bases: TGTGCCAGCAGCTTAGCTGAGACAGGGGGCGATGGCTACACCTTC. The full variable domain, completed using reference TRBV7-9 and TRBJ1-2, is DTGVSQNPRHKITKRGQNVTFRCDPISEHNRLYWYRQTLGQGPEFLTYFQNEAQLEKSRLLSDRFSAERPKGSFSTLEIQRTEQGDSAMYLCASSLAETGGDGYTFGSGTRLTVV.

This clonotype was detected ten times or more. The chain carries TRBV27 and TRBJ2-3, with 8 nucleotides matching TRBD1. The CDR3 covers 16 residues. The germline V gene encodes CDR1 MNHEY and CDR2 SMNVEV (reference sequence). With V trimmed by 3 bases and J by 2 bases, 7 bases remained unmatched. The DNA of the CDR3 is TGTGCCAGCAGTTTCTCCGGGACAGGCTACACAGATACGCAGTATTTT. It yields the protein CASSFSGTGYTDTQYF.

In its sample, this clonotype was seen many times. The chain is built from TRBV28 and TRBJ2-7, with 8 bases aligning to TRBD2. Trimming at V came to 3 bases and at J to 9 bases, leaving 10 bases not matched to a gene. Germline-derived CDR1 and CDR2 are MDHEN and SYDVKM. This CDR3 has 14 residues. The CDR3: CASSFSGRASGQYF. CDR3 nucleotides: TGTGCCAGCAGTTTCTCCGGGAGGGCTTCGGGGCAGTACTTC.

This clonotype has ten or more counts. In DNA form, the CDR3 reads TGTGCCAGCAGCTGGGGCCCGAGCAATCAGCCCCAGCATTTT. Amino acids: CASSWGPSNQPQHF. The chain carries TRBV7-2 and TRBJ1-5, with D perhaps TRBD1 (5 bases). V was trimmed by 4 bases and J by 1 base, leaving 8 bases between them. CDR1 and CDR2 (germline): SGHTA, FQGNSA. This CDR3 has 14 amino acids.